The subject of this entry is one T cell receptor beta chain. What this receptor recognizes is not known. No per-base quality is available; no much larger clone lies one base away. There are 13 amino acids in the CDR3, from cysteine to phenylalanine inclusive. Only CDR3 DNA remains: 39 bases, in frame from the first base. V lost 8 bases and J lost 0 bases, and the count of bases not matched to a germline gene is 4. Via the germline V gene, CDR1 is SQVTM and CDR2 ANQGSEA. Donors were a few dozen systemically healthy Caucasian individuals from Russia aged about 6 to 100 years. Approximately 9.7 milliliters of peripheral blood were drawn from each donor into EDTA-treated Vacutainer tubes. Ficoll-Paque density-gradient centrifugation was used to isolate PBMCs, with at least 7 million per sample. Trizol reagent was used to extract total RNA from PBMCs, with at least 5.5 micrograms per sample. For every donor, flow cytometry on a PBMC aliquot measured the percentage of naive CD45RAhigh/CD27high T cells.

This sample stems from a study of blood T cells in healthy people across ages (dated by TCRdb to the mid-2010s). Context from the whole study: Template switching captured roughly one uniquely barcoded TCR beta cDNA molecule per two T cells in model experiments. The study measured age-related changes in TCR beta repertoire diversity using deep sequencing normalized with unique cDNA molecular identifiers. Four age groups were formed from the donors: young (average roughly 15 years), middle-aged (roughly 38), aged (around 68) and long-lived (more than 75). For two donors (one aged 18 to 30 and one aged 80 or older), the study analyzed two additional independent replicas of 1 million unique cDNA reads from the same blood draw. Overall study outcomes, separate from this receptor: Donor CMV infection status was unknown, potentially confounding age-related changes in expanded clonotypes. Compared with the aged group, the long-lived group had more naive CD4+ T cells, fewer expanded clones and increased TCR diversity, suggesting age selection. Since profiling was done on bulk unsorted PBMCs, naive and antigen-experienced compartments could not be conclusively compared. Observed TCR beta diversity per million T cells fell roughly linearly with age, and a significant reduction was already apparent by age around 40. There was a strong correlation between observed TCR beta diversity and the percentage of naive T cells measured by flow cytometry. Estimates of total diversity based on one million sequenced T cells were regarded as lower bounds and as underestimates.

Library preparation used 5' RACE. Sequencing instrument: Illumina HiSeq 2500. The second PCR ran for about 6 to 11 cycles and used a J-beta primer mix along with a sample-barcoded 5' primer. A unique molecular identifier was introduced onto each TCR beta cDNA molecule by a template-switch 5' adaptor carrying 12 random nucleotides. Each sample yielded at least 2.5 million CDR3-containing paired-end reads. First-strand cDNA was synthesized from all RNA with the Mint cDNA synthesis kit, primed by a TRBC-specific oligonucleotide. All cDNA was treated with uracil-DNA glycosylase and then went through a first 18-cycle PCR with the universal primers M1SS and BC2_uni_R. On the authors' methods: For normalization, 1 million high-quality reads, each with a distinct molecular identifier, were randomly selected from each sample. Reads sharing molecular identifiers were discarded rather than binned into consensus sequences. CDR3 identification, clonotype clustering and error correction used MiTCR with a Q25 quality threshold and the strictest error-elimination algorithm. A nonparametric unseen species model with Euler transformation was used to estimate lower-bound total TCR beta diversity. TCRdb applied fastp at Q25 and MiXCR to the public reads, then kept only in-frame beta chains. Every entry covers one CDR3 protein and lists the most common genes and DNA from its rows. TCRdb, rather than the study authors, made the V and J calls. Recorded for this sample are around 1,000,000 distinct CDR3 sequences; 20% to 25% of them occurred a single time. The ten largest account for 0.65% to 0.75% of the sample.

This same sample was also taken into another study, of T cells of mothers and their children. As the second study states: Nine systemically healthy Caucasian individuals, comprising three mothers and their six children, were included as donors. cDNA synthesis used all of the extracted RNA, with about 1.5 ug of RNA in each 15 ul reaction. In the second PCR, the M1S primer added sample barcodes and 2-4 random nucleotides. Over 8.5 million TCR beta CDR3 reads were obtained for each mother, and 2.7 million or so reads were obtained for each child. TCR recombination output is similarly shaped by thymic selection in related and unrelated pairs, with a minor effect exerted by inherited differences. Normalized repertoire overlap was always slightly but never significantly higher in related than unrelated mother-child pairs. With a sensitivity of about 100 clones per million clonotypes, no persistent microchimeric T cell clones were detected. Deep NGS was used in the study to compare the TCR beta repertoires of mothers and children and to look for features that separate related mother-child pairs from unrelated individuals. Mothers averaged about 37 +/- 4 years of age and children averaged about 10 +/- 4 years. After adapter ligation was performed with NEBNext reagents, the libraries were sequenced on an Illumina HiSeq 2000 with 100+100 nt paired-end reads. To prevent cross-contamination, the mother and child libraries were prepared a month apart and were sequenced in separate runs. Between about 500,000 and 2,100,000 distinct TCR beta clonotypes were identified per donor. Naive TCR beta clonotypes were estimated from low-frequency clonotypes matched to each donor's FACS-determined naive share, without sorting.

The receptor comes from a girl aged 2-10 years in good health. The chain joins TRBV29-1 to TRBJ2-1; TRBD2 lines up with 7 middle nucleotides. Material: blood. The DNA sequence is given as TGCAGCATCTGGGGGGGCTCCTACAATGAGCAGTTCTTC. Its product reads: CSIWGGSYNEQFF.